A selection of T cell receptor beta chains follows, all from one sample in a study of CD8 T cells in Susac syndrome. TCRdb fed the immunoSEQ multiplex PCR reads into MiXCR, producing one record per CDR3 protein. The sample includes 120,000 or so distinct CDR3 sequences, about 92% of them seen just once. The sequenced sample was CD4+ T cells from PBMCs. Receptors originate from a human donor with multiple sclerosis. CDR3s leave out the opening cysteine and the closing phenylalanine or tryptophan.

v_gene	j_gene	CDR3aa
TRBV13	TRBJ2-6	ASRQWLSGANVLT
TRBV5-1	TRBJ2-7	ASSLPGRTYEQY
TRBV5-6	TRBJ2-5	ASSKLEAGKETQY
TRBV7-9	TRBJ2-1	ASSLGQGIIYEQF
TRBV6-1	TRBJ1-6	ASSDPRISPLH
TRBV2	TRBJ2-2	ASSATRFGELF
TRBV6-2/TRBV6-3	TRBJ2-5	ASSPTGTAQY
TRBV4-3	TRBJ2-3	AAGGGAIDTQY
TRBV7-2	TRBJ2-3	ASSPYEGPQY
TRBV3-1	TRBJ1-3	ASSQGPTLGNTIY
TRBV12-3/TRBV12-4	TRBJ1-1	ASSLVDRGNTEAF
TRBV20-1	TRBJ2-5	SARIPGQQYQETQY
TRBV5-1	TRBJ1-2	ASSPDKNYGYT
TRBV11-2	TRBJ2-5	ASSLLGRQETQY
TRBV30	TRBJ2-7	AWSGTGRNSYEQY
TRBV6-2/TRBV6-3	TRBJ2-2	ASTKDRLNTGELF
TRBV3-1	TRBJ2-3	ASSQPSGGLDTQY
TRBV2	TRBJ2-7	ASASNYEQY
TRBV2	TRBJ2-3	ATTDRGTDTQY
TRBV7-9	TRBJ2-3	ASSPGLAGSTDTQY
TRBV5-4	TRBJ2-7	ASSKTGDRLGQY
TRBV11-2	TRBJ1-3	ASSLALFVRSGNTIY
TRBV23-1	TRBJ1-6	ASEVPPGPWGSPLH
TRBV6-1	TRBJ2-3	ASSETPGGPTQY
TRBV19	TRBJ1-2	ASSMDSQNYGYT
TRBV20-1	TRBJ1-5	SARGLFINQPQH
TRBV27	TRBJ2-2	ASSRQNTGELF
TRBV5-1	TRBJ2-7	ASSVQPGHSYEQY
TRBV11-1	TRBJ2-1	ASSRDPGAYNEQF
TRBV4-3	TRBJ2-7	ASSRDRSLSSYEQY
TRBV10-3	TRBJ1-3	AIAGGTSGNTIY
TRBV12-3/TRBV12-4	TRBJ2-1	ASSLTGALSYNEQF
TRBV6-6	TRBJ1-2	ASSYSGTGGYGYT
TRBV30	TRBJ2-1	AWRGLVYGEQF
TRBV9	TRBJ1-1	ASSVQQGSTEAF
TRBV28	TRBJ2-2	ASSLRISGGARTGELF
TRBV9	TRBJ2-3	ASSVEILNNLDTQY
TRBV30	TRBJ1-1	AWTRSMNTEAF
TRBV27	TRBJ2-7	ASTRAGQNYEQY
TRBV20-1	TRBJ1-5	SASSGNQPQH
TRBV2	TRBJ1-1	ASSVATQSVVGTEAF
TRBV7-8	TRBJ1-6	ASSGEAFYNSPLH
TRBV11-2	TRBJ2-2	ASSFSQGNTGELF